The 14 T cell receptor beta chains presented below share a single source sample, sequenced in a study of cytomegalovirus exposure and HLA in healthy donors. A multiplex PCR was run with 60 Vbeta primers and 13 Jbeta primers. Assay: immunoSEQ multiplex PCR; the TCRdb copy retains only in-frame clones and omits some. The sample includes roughly 130,000 clones, 60% to 80% seen only once; the top ten take about 0.97%. Sample: PBMCs. The receptor set was obtained from a man aged 18 to 30 in good health and CMV-seronegative.

J is TRBJ1-2 and V is TRBV28; D gene ambiguous. Trimming took off 5 bases at V and 8 bases at J, with 15 bases between the two ends. CDR1 is MDHEN, CDR2 SYDVKM, per germline. This CDR3 has 13 residues. The CDR3 spells CASSPHGLGGYTF. The CDR3 DNA sequence: TGTGCCAGCAGTCCACACGGACTCGGCGGCTACACCTTC.

This chain connects TRBV5-8 to TRBJ1-4; D perhaps matches TRBD1 (6 bases). Per the germline V gene, CDR1 is SGHTS and CDR2 is YDEGEE. V lost 4 bases and J lost 5, with 9 bases in between. The CDR3 is 13 amino acids. The CDR3 DNA reads TGTGCCAGCAGCCGGGACAACAATGAAAAACTGTTTTTT. Translating gives CASSRDNNEKLFF.

Only a few counts were recorded for this clone. The genes are TRBV30 and TRBJ1-4; TRBD1 aligns across 8 bases. J lost 7 bases, V lost 0 bases, and 4 bases had no gene match. Germline CDR1 and CDR2: GTSNPN and SVGIG (reference sequence). The CDR3 contains 14 residues. The CDR3 bases are TGTGCCTGGAGTGTGGGCAGGGGGCCTGAAAAACTGTTTTTT. It specifies CAWSVGRGPEKLFF.

This clone was observed once. V usage is TRBV7-3 and J usage is TRBJ2-2; D unresolved. The CDR3 length is 13 residues. Germline V gene lookup returns CDR1 SGHTA and CDR2 FQGTGA. V was cut by 0 bases and J by 7 bases, with 6 bases left in between. The CDR3 nucleotides are TGTGCCAGCAGCTTAACGGCAGGCGGGGAGCTGTTTTTT. Translating gives CASSLTAGGELFF. The variable domain in full, completed from reference TRBV7-3 and TRBJ2-2, reads GAGVSQTPSNKVTEKGKYVELRCDPISGHTALYWYRQSLGQGPEFLIYFQGTGAADDSGLPNDRFFAVRPEGSVSTLKIQRTERGDSAVYLCASSLTAGGELFFGEGSRLTVL.

The chain employs TRBV7-9 and TRBJ2-2; tentatively, D is TRBD1 (5 bases). Trimming stripped 5 bases from V and 5 bases from J, with 12 bases between. The germline V gene encodes CDR1 SEHNR and CDR2 FQNEAQ (reference sequence). This CDR3 spans 14 amino acids. CDR3 DNA: TGTGCCAGCAGCCCCCTGACAGTTACCGGGGAGCTGTTTTTT. As protein: CASSPLTVTGELFF.

As for this clone: The junction does not match germline at one end; this may be a read error. This chain links TRBV7-9 with TRBJ2-7, with TRBD2 as a possible D gene (5 bases). Germline lookup yields CDR1 SEHNR and CDR2 FQNEAQ (reference sequence). The CDR3 covers 17 residues. The CDR3 is CSSSSPRAQGGSYEQYF. The DNA of the CDR3 is TGTTCCAGCAGCTCCCCCCGGGCCCAAGGAGGCTCCTACGAGCAGTACTTC.

V gene TRBV6-6 combines with J gene TRBJ2-7, with D unresolved. Germline values: CDR1 MNHNY, CDR2 SVGAGI (reference sequence). This CDR3 contains 15 residues. V was cut by 0 bases and J by 2 bases, with 11 bases left in between. The CDR3 spells CASSYSSTPTYEQYF. The CDR3 nucleotides are TGTGCCAGCAGTTACTCGTCGACTCCTACCTACGAGCAGTACTTC.

The CDR3 here is CASNSGDRGVYEQYF. In nucleotides, the CDR3 is TGTGCCAGCAACTCGGGGGACAGGGGGGTCTACGAGCAGTACTTC. This chain joins TRBV11-2 and TRBJ2-7, with 11 nucleotides matching TRBD1. The CDR3 covers 15 residues. Germline assignment: CDR1 SGHAT and CDR2 FQNNGV. Trimming took 7 bases from V and 3 from J; bases not matched to a gene: 8.

This clone was detected once. J is TRBJ1-4 and V is TRBV7-9; 9 positions agree with TRBD1. Germline loops: CDR1 SEHNR, CDR2 FQNEAQ (reference sequence). The CDR3 sequence is 16 residues long. J was trimmed by 8 bases and V by 5 bases; bases with no gene match: 12. In DNA, the CDR3 is TGTGCCAGCAGCCACGGACCGACAGGGGGTCGAGAAAAACTGTTTTTT. Protein: CASSHGPTGGREKLFF.

The chain links TRBV29-1 to TRBJ1-2, with 9 nucleotides matching TRBD1. The germline V gene has CDR1 SQVTM and CDR2 ANQGSEA. Germline trimming cut 3 bases from V and 3 bases from J; bases unmatched to any gene: 8. CDR3 size: 15 residues. DNA of the CDR3: TGCAGCGTTGACCCAACGGACAGGGGCGACTATGGCTACACCTTC. It codes for CSVDPTDRGDYGYTF.

This clone came up a few times. The chain uses TRBV5-4 and TRBJ2-7; TRBD1 is a possible D gene (6 bases). V lost 6 bases and J lost 4, with 17 bases in between. Per germline, CDR1 SGHNT and CDR2 YYREEE (reference sequence). This CDR3 contains 14 residues. The CDR3 region is CASKGVGTSYEQYF. Here the CDR3 DNA reads TGTGCCAGCAAGGGGGTAGGCACAAGTTACGAGCAGTACTTC.

The chain's CDR3 is CASSEWGQGYTEAFF. The CDR3 DNA sequence: TGTGCCAGCAGTGAATGGGGACAGGGATACACTGAAGCTTTCTTT. The J gene is TRBJ1-1, the V gene TRBV6-1; 9 nucleotides match TRBD1. Germline V gene sequence: CDR1 MNHNS, CDR2 SASEGT. The V and J ends lost 2 bases and 3 bases, in that order; junction bases with no gene match: 4. CDR3 length: 15 residues.

V is TRBV9 and J is TRBJ1-1; tentative D call: TRBD1 (6 bases). From germline, CDR1 is SGDLS and CDR2 YYNGEE. Trimming left V 3 bases short and J 5 bases short, with 14 bases between. The CDR3 covers 14 residues. Here the CDR3 reads CASSAQGMGTEAFF. CDR3 bases: TGTGCCAGCAGCGCCCAGGGGATGGGGACTGAAGCTTTCTTT.

The rearrangement links TRBV9 to TRBJ2-1; TRBD2 might be the D (7 bases). Germline CDR1 reads SGDLS; CDR2 reads YYNGEE. V lost 0 bases and J 9 bases, leaving 19 bases between the germline ends. The CDR3 extends over 16 amino acids. This CDR3 is CASSVAGGTGKREQFF. The CDR3 DNA reads TGTGCCAGCAGCGTAGCGGGGGGCACAGGGAAACGTGAGCAGTTCTTC.